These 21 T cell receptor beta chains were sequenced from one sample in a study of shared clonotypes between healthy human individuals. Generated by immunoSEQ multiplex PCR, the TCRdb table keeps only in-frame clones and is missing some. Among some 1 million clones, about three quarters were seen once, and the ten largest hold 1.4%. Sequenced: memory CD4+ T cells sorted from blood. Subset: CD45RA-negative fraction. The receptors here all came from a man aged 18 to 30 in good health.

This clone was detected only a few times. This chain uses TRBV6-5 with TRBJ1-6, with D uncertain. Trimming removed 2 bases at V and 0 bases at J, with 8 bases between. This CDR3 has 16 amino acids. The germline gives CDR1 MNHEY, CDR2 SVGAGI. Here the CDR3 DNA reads TGTGCCAGCAGTTACGGGCTGAGCTCCTATAATTCACCCCTCCACTTT. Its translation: CASSYGLSSYNSPLHF.

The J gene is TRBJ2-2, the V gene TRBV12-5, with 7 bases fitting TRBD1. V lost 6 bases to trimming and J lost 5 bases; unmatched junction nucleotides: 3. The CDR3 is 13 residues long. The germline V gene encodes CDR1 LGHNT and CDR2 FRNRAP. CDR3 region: CASGLTGTGELFF. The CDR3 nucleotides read TGTGCTAGTGGCCTGACAGGGACCGGGGAGCTGTTTTTT.

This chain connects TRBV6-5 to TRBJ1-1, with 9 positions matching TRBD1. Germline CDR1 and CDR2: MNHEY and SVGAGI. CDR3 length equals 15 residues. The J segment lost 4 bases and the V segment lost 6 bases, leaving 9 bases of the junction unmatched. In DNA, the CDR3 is TGTGCCAGCAGCCGAACTACAGGGGGCATCACTGAAGCTTTCTTT. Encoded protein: CASSRTTGGITEAFF.

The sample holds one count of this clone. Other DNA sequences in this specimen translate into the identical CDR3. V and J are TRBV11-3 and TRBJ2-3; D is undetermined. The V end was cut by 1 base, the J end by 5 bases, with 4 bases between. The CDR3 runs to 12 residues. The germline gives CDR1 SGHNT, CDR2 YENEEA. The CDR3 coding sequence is TGTGCCAGCAGCTTAGGGGTAGATACGCAGTATTTT. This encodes CASSLGVDTQYF.

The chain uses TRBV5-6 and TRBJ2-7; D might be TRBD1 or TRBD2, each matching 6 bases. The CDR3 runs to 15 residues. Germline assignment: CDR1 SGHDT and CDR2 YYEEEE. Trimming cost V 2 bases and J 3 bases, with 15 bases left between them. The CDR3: CASSFGGTRNYEQYF. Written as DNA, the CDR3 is TGTGCCAGCAGCTTTGGGGGGACAAGGAACTACGAGCAGTACTTC.

The CDR3 protein is CASSFDRDTEAFF. The DNA of the CDR3 is TGTGCCAGCTCATTTGATCGGGACACTGAAGCTTTCTTT. This chain connects TRBV18 to TRBJ1-1, with unresolved D. The CDR3 is 13 amino acids. Germline V CDR1 and CDR2: KGHSH, LQKENI. With 5 bases removed from V and 3 bases from J, the gap between germline ends came to 10 bases.

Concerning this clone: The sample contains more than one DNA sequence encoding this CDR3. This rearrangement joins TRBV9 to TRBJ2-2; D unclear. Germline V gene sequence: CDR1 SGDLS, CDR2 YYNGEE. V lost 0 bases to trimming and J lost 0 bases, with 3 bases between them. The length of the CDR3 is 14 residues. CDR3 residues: CASSVVANTGELFF. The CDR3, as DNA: TGTGCCAGCAGCGTAGTCGCGAACACCGGGGAGCTGTTTTTT.

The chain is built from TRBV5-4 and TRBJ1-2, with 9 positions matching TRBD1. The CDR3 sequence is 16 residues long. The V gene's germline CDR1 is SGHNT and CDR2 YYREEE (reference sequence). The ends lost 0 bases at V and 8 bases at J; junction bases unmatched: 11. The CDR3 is CASSLGSSTGGQGYTF. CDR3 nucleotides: TGTGCCAGCAGCTTGGGGAGCTCTACAGGGGGCCAAGGCTACACCTTC.

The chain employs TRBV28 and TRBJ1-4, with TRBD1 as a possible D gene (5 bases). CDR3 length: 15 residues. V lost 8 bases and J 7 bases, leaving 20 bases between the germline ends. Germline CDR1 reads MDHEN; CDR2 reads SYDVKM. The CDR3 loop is CASGQPTQGGEKLFF. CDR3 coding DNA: TGTGCCAGCGGGCAACCGACCCAGGGTGGTGAAAAACTGTTTTTT.

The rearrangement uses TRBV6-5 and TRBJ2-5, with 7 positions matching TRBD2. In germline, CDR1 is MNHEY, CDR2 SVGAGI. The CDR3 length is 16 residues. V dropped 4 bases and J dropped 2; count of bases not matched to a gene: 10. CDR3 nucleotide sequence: TGTGCCAGCAGTTCCCCTTTGGGGAGGGGTCAAGAGACCCAGTACTTC. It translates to CASSSPLGRGQETQYF.

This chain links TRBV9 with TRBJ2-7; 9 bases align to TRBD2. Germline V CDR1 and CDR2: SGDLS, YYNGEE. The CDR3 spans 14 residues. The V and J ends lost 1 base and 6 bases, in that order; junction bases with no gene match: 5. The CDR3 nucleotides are TGTGCCAGCAGCGTAACGACTAGCGGAGGCGAGCAGTACTTC. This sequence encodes CASSVTTSGGEQYF.

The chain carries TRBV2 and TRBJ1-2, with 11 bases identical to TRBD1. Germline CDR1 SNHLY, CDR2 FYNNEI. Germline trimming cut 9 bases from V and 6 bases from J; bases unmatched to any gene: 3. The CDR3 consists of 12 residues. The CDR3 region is CARRTGGDGYTF. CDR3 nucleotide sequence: TGTGCCAGAAGGACAGGGGGCGATGGCTACACCTTC. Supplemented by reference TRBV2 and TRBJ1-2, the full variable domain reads EPEVTQTPSHQVTQMGQEVILRCVPISNHLYFYWYRQILGQKVEFLVSFYNNEISEKSEIFDDQFSVERPDGSNFTLKIRSTKLEDSAMYFCARRTGGDGYTFGSGTRLTVV.

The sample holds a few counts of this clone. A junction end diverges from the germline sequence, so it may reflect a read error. The CDR3 DNA follows: TGTGCTAGCAGCCCCGACATTCTGAACACTGAAGCTTTCTTT. This gives the protein CASSPDILNTEAFF. This rearrangement joins TRBV7-7 to TRBJ1-1; D remains unclear. This CDR3 spans 14 amino acids. Germline-derived CDR1 and CDR2 are SSHAT and FNYEAQ (reference sequence).

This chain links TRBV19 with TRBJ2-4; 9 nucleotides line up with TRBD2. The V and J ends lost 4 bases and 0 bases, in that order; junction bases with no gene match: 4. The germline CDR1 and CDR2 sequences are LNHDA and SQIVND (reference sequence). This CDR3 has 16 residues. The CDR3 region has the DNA TGTGCCAGTAGTACTCGACTAGCGGAAGCCAAAAACATTCAGTACTTC. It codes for CASSTRLAEAKNIQYF.

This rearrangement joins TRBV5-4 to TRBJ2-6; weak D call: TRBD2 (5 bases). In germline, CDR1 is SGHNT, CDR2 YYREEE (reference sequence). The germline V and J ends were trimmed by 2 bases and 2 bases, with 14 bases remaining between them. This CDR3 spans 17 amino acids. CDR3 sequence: CASSFGSRAAGANVLTF. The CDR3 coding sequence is TGTGCCAGCAGCTTCGGTTCGAGGGCAGCTGGGGCCAACGTCCTGACTTTC.

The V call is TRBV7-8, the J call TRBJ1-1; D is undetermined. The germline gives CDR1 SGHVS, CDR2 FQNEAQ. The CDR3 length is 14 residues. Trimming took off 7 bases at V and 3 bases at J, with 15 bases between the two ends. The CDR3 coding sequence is TGTGCCAGCACCCTAAGGGCGGCCGACACTGAAGCTTTCTTT. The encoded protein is CASTLRAADTEAFF.

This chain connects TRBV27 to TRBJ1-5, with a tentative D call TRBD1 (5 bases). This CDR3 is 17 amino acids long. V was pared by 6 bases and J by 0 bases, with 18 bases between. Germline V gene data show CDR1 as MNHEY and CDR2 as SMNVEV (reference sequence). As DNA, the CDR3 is TGTGCCAGCAGCCAAAAGCCGGGACCGGTTAGCAATCAGCCCCAGCATTTT. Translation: CASSQKPGPVSNQPQHF.

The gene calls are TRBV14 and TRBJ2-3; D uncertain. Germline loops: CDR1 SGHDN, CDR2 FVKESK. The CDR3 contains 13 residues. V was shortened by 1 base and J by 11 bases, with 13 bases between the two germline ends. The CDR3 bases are TGTGCCAGCAGCCAAGGGGCGGCAGCTTGGCAGTATTTT. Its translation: CASSQGAAAWQYF.

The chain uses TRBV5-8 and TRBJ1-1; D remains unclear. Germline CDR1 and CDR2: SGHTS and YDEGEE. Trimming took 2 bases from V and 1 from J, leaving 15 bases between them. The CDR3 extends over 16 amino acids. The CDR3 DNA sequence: TGTGCCAGCAGCTTAAACGGGGAGTTGCGGAACACTGAAGCTTTCTTT. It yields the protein CASSLNGELRNTEAFF.

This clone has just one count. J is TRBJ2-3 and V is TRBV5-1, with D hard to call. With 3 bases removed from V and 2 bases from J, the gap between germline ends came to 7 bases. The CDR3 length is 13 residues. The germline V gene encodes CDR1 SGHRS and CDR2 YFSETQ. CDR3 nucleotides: TGCGCCAGCAGCTCGTATAACACAGATACGCAGTATTTT. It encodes CASSSYNTDTQYF.

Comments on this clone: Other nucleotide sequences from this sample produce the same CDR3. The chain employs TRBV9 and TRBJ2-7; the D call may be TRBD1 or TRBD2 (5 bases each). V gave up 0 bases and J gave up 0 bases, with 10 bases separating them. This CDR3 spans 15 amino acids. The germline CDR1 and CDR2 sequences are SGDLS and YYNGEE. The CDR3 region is CASSVGAGSSYEQYF. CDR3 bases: TGTGCCAGCAGCGTAGGTGCAGGGAGCTCCTACGAGCAGTACTTC.